The rows below give T cell receptor beta chains drawn from one sample of a study of T cell responses to AZD1222 COVID-19 vaccine. Some clones are missing from TCRdb's copy, which holds only in-frame ones; the method was immunoSEQ multiplex PCR. The sample records fewer than 120,000 clones, roughly 92% being singletons. The material sequenced was peripheral blood, taken 28 days after the second AZD1222 dose. Source of these receptors: an adult who received the AZD1222 COVID-19 vaccine. Both conserved end residues are part of each CDR3. A D gene is named only where the DNA matches it firmly. Not every row has a clone size; where given, it reads once, few, many or a size class.

V gene	D gene	clone size	J gene	CDR3 protein	CDR3 DNA
TRBV7-6	NA	NA	TRBJ1-6	CASSPTGPGYNSPLHF	TGTGCCAGCAGTCCGACGGGCCCTGGGTATAATTCACCCCTCCACTTT
TRBV7-3	NA	once	TRBJ2-2	CASSLTLSSGELFF	TGTGCCAGCAGCTTAACCCTCTCAAGCGGGGAGCTGTTTTTT
TRBV4-3	NA	NA	TRBJ1-2	CASSQETAAPLYGYTF	TGCGCCAGCAGCCAAGAAACGGCAGCCCCCCTCTATGGCTACACCTTC
TRBV11-2	TRBD1	NA	TRBJ2-7	CASSSYKDRGLHEQYF	TGTGCCAGCAGCTCATATAAGGACAGGGGACTCCACGAGCAGTACTTC
TRBV10-3	TRBD1	NA	TRBJ1-1	CAISERGQGGTEAFF	TGTGCCATCAGTGAGAGGGGACAGGGAGGCACTGAAGCTTTCTTT
TRBV6-2/TRBV6-3	NA	NA	TRBJ2-2	CASSYGGPGELFF	TGTGCCAGCAGTTACGGTGGCCCCGGGGAGCTGTTTTTT
TRBV20-1	NA	NA	TRBJ2-3	CSASSRVPSTDTQYF	TGCAGTGCTAGTTCGCGGGTCCCTAGCACAGATACGCAGTATTTT
TRBV27	NA	NA	TRBJ2-6	CASSIRTISGANVLTF	TGTGCCAGCAGTATAAGGACTATCTCTGGGGCCAACGTCCTGACTTTC
TRBV7-2	NA	NA	TRBJ1-3	CASSSSSFKGNTIYF	TGTGCCAGCAGCTCTTCATCCTTCAAGGGAAACACCATATATTTT
TRBV19	TRBD1	NA	TRBJ1-1	CASSIRGMSEAFF	TGTGCCAGTAGTATCAGGGGGATGTCTGAAGCTTTCTTT
TRBV19	NA	NA	TRBJ2-7	CASSGRIAYEQYF	TGTGCCAGTTCTGGACGGATTGCCTACGAGCAGTACTTC
TRBV27	TRBD2	large	TRBJ2-2	CASGVTGGPPGELFF	TGTGCCAGCGGGGTAACGGGGGGGCCACCCGGGGAGCTGTTTTTT
TRBV7-9	NA	NA	TRBJ1-4	CASSHTGFEKLFF	TGTGCCAGCAGTCACACCGGCTTTGAAAAACTGTTTTTT
TRBV2	TRBD1	NA	TRBJ2-7	CASTGQGAYEQYF	TGTGCCAGCACTGGACAGGGAGCCTACGAGCAGTACTTC
TRBV9	NA	NA	TRBJ2-3	CASSVVSVRDTQYF	TGTGCCAGCAGCGTAGTGTCGGTGAGGGATACGCAGTATTTT
TRBV6-2/TRBV6-3	NA	NA	TRBJ1-6	CASSQPMDSPPLHF	TGTGCCAGCAGTCAACCGATGGACAGTCCACCCCTCCACTTT
TRBV4-2	TRBD2	once	TRBJ2-7	CASSQELGGGYEQYF	TGTGCCAGCAGCCAAGAGCTCGGCGGGGGATACGAGCAGTACTTC
TRBV25-1	NA	NA	TRBJ1-2	CASSLGPNGYTF	TGTGCCAGCAGTCTCGGACCGAATGGCTACACCTTC